A selection of T cell receptor beta chains follows, all from one sample in a study of T cells after posttransplantation cyclophosphamide. TCRdb keeps only in-frame clones here, not all; method: immunoSEQ multiplex PCR. The sample lists 20,000 to 25,000 clones; roughly 70% were seen once. Input material: memory CD4+ T cells sorted from PBMCs. The receptors derive from a woman aged 55-69 years in good health, CMV-negative, and a related stem cell transplant donor. CDR3s include the opening cysteine and the closing phenylalanine or tryptophan. Fields, in order: D gene, V gene, clone size, J gene, CDR3 protein, CDR3 DNA. A D gene is named only where the DNA matches it firmly. Where a row states a size, it is once, few, many or the class of an expanded clone; other rows omit it.

TRBD1,TRBV6-4,-,TRBJ1-6,CASSPPGQFNSPLHF,TGTGCCAGCTCGCCTCCGGGACAGTTTAATTCACCCCTCCACTTT
TRBD2,TRBV7-3,-,TRBJ2-1,CASSRSGSGSYNEQFF,TGTGCCAGCAGCAGGAGCGGGAGTGGCTCCTACAATGAGCAGTTCTTC
TRBD1,TRBV5-1,-,TRBJ2-2,CASSSPGQFTGELFF,TGCGCCAGCAGCTCGCCGGGACAGTTCACCGGGGAGCTGTTTTTT
TRBD1,TRBV11-2,-,TRBJ1-1,CASSLLGQGEAFF,TGTGCCAGCAGCTTATTGGGACAGGGGGAAGCTTTCTTT
-,TRBV7-3,-,TRBJ2-3,CASSLTGIGQGSTDTQYF,TGTGCCAGCAGCTTAACCGGTATTGGGCAGGGGAGCACAGATACGCAGTATTTT
-,TRBV7-2,-,TRBJ1-1,CASSLGDTGFVEAFF,TGTGCCAGCAGCTTAGGGGACACAGGGTTCGTTGAAGCTTTCTTT
-,TRBV21-1,few,TRBJ2-5,CASPTSGLAGGLLKETQYF,TGTGCCAGCCCCACATCGGGCTTAGCGGGGGGGCTTCTAAAAGAGACCCAGTACTTC
TRBD1,TRBV27,-,TRBJ1-1,CASSSPSGTENTEAFF,TGTGCCAGCAGTTCCCCCTCCGGGACAGAAAACACTGAAGCTTTCTTT
TRBD2,TRBV5-1,-,TRBJ2-7,CASSLNSAGLSYEQYF,TGCGCCAGCAGCTTAAATTCAGCGGGGCTCTCCTACGAGCAGTACTTC
TRBD1,TRBV5-1,-,TRBJ2-5,CASRGGFQETQYF,TGCGCCAGCAGAGGGGGCTTCCAAGAGACCCAGTACTTC
-,TRBV21-1,few,TRBJ2-7,CASSKLWVIEGYEQYF,TGTGCCAGCAGCAAATTATGGGTAATTGAGGGCTACGAGCAGTACTTC
TRBD2,TRBV10-3,few,TRBJ2-7,CAISVSLAAYEQYF,TGTGCCATCAGTGTGAGTCTAGCGGCCTACGAGCAGTACTTC
-,TRBV27,once,TRBJ1-5,CASRPLLGASNQPQHF,TGTGCCAGCAGACCCCTGTTGGGGGCGAGCAATCAGCCCCAGCATTTT
TRBD2,TRBV30,-,TRBJ2-1,CAWSGLAGDEQFF,TGTGCCTGGAGTGGACTAGCGGGAGATGAGCAGTTCTTC
-,TRBV5-1,-,TRBJ2-7,CASSLGGGGRSEQYF,TGCGCCAGCAGCTTGGGCGGGGGCGGACGGAGCGAGCAGTACTTC
TRBD1,TRBV5-1,once,TRBJ2-5,CASRDRGVSETQYF,TGCGCCAGCAGGGACAGGGGAGTCTCAGAGACCCAGTACTTC
-,TRBV2,few,TRBJ2-5,CAGGRPETQYF,TGTGCCGGGGGCCGTCCCGAGACCCAGTACTTC
-,TRBV6-4,-,TRBJ1-2,CASSAGREYGYTF,TGTGCCAGCAGTGCAGGACGGGAATATGGCTACACCTTC
-,TRBV7-2,-,TRBJ1-1,CASSLSGVRTEAFF,TGTGCCAGCAGCTTATCCGGGGTTCGCACTGAAGCTTTCTTT
-,TRBV6-1,once,TRBJ1-5,CASSVKGGGQPQHF,TGTGCCAGCAGTGTGAAGGGGGGAGGGCAGCCCCAGCATTTT
-,TRBV5-6,-,TRBJ1-2,CASTFDRRGYTF,TGTGCCAGCACCTTCGACAGAAGGGGCTACACCTTC
TRBD2,TRBV5-4,-,TRBJ2-1,CASSPSAGGGNEQFF,TGTGCCAGCAGCCCTTCGGCGGGAGGGGGGAATGAGCAGTTCTTC
-,TRBV9,-,TRBJ2-5,CASSVVGYQETQYF,TGTGCCAGCAGCGTAGTCGGGTACCAAGAGACCCAGTACTTC
TRBD2,TRBV7-2,-,TRBJ2-1,CASSLARGGAGEQFF,TGTGCCAGCAGCTTAGCGCGCGGGGGGGCCGGTGAGCAGTTCTTC